This entry lists 17 T cell receptor beta chains sequenced from one sample in a study of T cells in narcolepsy. Measured with immunoSEQ multiplex PCR; TCRdb has only the in-frame clones, and not every one. The table has roughly 30,000 clones, 70% to 90% seen once; the top ten hold 0.85% to 1%. The specimen sequenced was memory (CD45RA-) CD4+ T cells from blood. Source of these receptors: a human donor in good health.

The V gene is TRBV7-2, the J gene TRBJ1-2; D might be TRBD1 (5 bases). CDR1 is SGHTA and CDR2 is FQGNSA in the germline V gene. The CDR3 sequence is 15 residues long. V was shortened by 4 bases and J by 4 bases, with 16 bases between the two germline ends. As DNA, the CDR3 is TGTGCCAGCAGCTCCATCGGGGGGGACTCCTATGGCTACACCTTC. This sequence encodes CASSSIGGDSYGYTF.

V and J are TRBV7-2 and TRBJ2-3; no clear D gene. V was pared by 2 bases and J by 1 base, with 4 bases between. Germline V lookup: CDR1 SGHTA, CDR2 FQGNSA. This CDR3 contains 13 residues. The DNA for the CDR3 is TGTGCCAGCAGCTTACCGGGCACAGATACGCAGTATTTT. Protein: CASSLPGTDTQYF. The full variable domain, completed using reference TRBV7-2 and TRBJ2-3, is GAGVSQSPSNKVTEKGKDVELRCDPISGHTALYWYRQSLGQGLEFLIYFQGNSAPDKSGLPSDRFSAERTGGSVSTLTIQRTQQEDSAVYLCASSLPGTDTQYFGPGTRLTVL.

This rearrangement joins TRBV27 to TRBJ2-5, with D perhaps TRBD2 (6 bases). The CDR3 extends over 16 amino acids. V was pared by 3 bases and J by 5 bases, with 19 bases between. Germline V gene sequence: CDR1 MNHEY, CDR2 SMNVEV (reference sequence). CDR3 DNA sequence: TGTGCCAGCAGTTTGGGGCAGGAGGGGTTTCGGGAGACCCAGTACTTC. It translates to CASSLGQEGFRETQYF.

The rearrangement uses TRBV7-9 and TRBJ1-2, with 12 bases fitting TRBD1. Germline values: CDR1 SEHNR, CDR2 FQNEAQ (reference sequence). The V and J ends lost 5 bases and 8 bases, in that order; junction bases with no gene match: 9. The CDR3 totals 15 residues. CDR3 in amino acids: CASSPLGDRGLGYTF. DNA for the CDR3: TGTGCCAGCAGCCCCCTAGGGGACAGGGGGCTCGGCTACACCTTC.

The V call is TRBV2, the J call TRBJ1-2; 8 nucleotides match TRBD1. Trimming at V came to 5 bases and at J to 6 bases, leaving 5 bases not matched to a gene. CDR1 and CDR2 from the germline V gene are SNHLY and FYNNEI. The CDR3 has 13 amino acids. The chain's CDR3 is CASSSRGLDGYTF. DNA for the CDR3: TGTGCCAGCAGTTCCAGGGGGCTGGATGGCTACACCTTC.

This sequence joins TRBV30 and TRBJ1-2; 9 nucleotides match TRBD1. V gave up 3 bases and J gave up 4 bases; unmatched junction bases: 9. Germline loops: CDR1 GTSNPN, CDR2 SVGIG (reference sequence). This CDR3 comprises 15 residues. CDR3 coding DNA: TGTGCCTGGAGCCAGGGACAGGGACGGGGCTATGGCTACACCTTC. Amino acids: CAWSQGQGRGYGYTF.

The V and J genes are TRBV28 and TRBJ1-2, with 7 nucleotides matching TRBD1. Germline values: CDR1 MDHEN, CDR2 SYDVKM. CDR3 length: 15 amino acids. The junction had 12 bases not matched to a gene; V was cut back by 3 bases and J by 8 bases. CDR3 sequence reads: CASSFAAGGPGGYTF. The CDR3 bases are TGTGCCAGCAGTTTTGCGGCAGGGGGACCGGGAGGCTACACCTTC.

This sequence joins TRBV10-3 and TRBJ2-7, with D possibly matching TRBD2 (6 bases). Trimming pared 5 bases from V and 7 bases from J, leaving 18 bases between. The CDR3 loop spans 14 amino acids. Germline CDR1 and CDR2: ENHRY and SYGVKD. The CDR3 region has the DNA TGTGCCATCAGTAACTTGGACGGGGCGGGGGAGCAGTACTTC. Translating it yields CAISNLDGAGEQYF.

A single count supports this clone. The CDR3 reads CASSGGSRDQPQHF. The CDR3 DNA follows: TGTGCCAGCAGTGGGGGCAGCAGAGATCAGCCCCAGCATTTT. The rearrangement links TRBV25-1 to TRBJ1-5, with D perhaps TRBD1 (5 bases). Germline CDR1 is MGHDK and CDR2 is SYGVNS. The CDR3 is made up of 14 amino acids. With 4 bases removed from V and 5 bases from J, the gap between germline ends came to 12 bases.

The chain has TRBV30 and TRBJ1-3, with 7 nucleotides matching TRBD1. Germline CDR1 is GTSNPN and CDR2 is SVGIG (reference sequence). CDR3 length: 14 amino acids. V shed 1 base, J shed 4 bases, and the junction held 4 bases outside the gene matches. CDR3 loop: CAWSGQGGGNTIYF. CDR3 DNA sequence: TGTGCCTGGAGTGGACAGGGTGGAGGAAACACCATATATTTT.

V gene TRBV5-1 combines with J gene TRBJ2-7; D perhaps matches TRBD2 (8 bases). The length of the CDR3 is 14 residues. V lost 4 bases, J lost 3 bases, and 14 bases lay in between. Germline CDR1 is SGHRS and CDR2 is YFSETQ. In DNA, the CDR3 is TGCGCCAGCAGCCCGGGGGGGACAGACTACGAGCAGTACTTC. Amino acid sequence: CASSPGGTDYEQYF.

V and J are TRBV6-1 and TRBJ2-6; the D is unclear. The CDR3 consists of 14 residues. The ends were cut back, 8 bases at V and 2 bases at J, with 10 bases in the middle. From germline, CDR1 is MNHNS and CDR2 SASEGT. CDR3 amino acids: CASSRAPGANVLTF. CDR3 in DNA: TGTGCCAGCTCTAGAGCCCCTGGGGCCAACGTCCTGACTTTC.

CDR3 in amino acids: CASSLFLGASNQPQHF. The CDR3 region has the DNA TGCGCCAGCAGCCTCTTTTTGGGGGCAAGCAATCAGCCCCAGCATTTT. The chain links TRBV4-1 to TRBJ1-5; D possibly corresponds to TRBD1 (6 bases). V lost 4 bases and J lost 1, with 14 bases in between. The germline gives CDR1 MGHRA, CDR2 YSYEKL. The CDR3 loop spans 16 amino acids.

V usage is TRBV5-4 and J usage is TRBJ2-5; no clear D gene. The V end was cut by 5 bases, the J end by 1 base, with 9 bases between. Germline CDR1 reads SGHNT; CDR2 reads YYREEE (reference sequence). The CDR3 is 13 residues long. CDR3 region: CASSMATQETQYF. CDR3 in DNA: TGTGCCAGCAGTATGGCAACCCAAGAGACCCAGTACTTC.

CDR3 region: CASRLRDRDGYTF. CDR3 nucleotide sequence: TGTGCCAGTAGGCTCCGGGACAGGGATGGCTACACCTTC. The V and J genes are TRBV19 and TRBJ1-2, with 9 bases fitting TRBD1. The CDR3 has 13 residues. J gave up 6 bases and V 6 bases, and 5 bases lay outside the gene matches. Per the germline V gene, CDR1 is LNHDA and CDR2 is SQIVND (reference sequence).

The chain links TRBV7-9 to TRBJ1-6; TRBD1 matches at 10 bases. Unmatched junction bases numbered 5, after V lost 5 bases and J lost 7 bases. The CDR3 totals 15 residues. Germline CDR1 SEHNR, CDR2 FQNEAQ (reference sequence). The CDR3 sequence is CASSLQDRGNSPLHF. In DNA, the CDR3 is TGTGCCAGCAGCCTTCAGGACAGGGGGAATTCACCCCTCCACTTT.

The DNA for the CDR3 is TGTGCCTGGGGCAGATCCTACGAGCAGTACTTC. It translates to CAWGRSYEQYF. J is TRBJ2-7 and V is TRBV30, with D hard to call. This CDR3 region has 11 residues. Trimming pared 5 bases from V and 1 base from J, leaving 6 bases between. Germline assignment: CDR1 GTSNPN and CDR2 SVGIG (reference sequence).